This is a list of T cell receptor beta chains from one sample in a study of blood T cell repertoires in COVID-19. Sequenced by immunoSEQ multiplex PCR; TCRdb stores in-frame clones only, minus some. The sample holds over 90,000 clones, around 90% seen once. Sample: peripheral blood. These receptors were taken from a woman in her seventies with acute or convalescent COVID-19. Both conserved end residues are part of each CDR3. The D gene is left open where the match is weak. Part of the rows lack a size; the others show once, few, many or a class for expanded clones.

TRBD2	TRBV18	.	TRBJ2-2	CASSPGLRDGELFF	TGTGCCAGCTCACCGGGACTAAGAGACGGGGAGCTGTTTTTT
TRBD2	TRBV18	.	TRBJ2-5	CASSPRSGGADETQYF	TGTGCCAGCTCACCAAGGAGCGGGGGGGCCGACGAGACCCAGTACTTC
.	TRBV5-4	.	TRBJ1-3	CASSLKTGNTIYF	TGTGCCAGCAGCTTGAAGACGGGGAACACCATATATTTT
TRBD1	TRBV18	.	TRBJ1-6	CASSQGVNSYNSPLHF	TGTGCCAGCTCTCAGGGGGTTAACTCCTATAATTCACCCCTCCACTTT
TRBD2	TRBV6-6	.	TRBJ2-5	CASSLLAGGLRTPQETQYF	TGTGCCAGCAGTCTGTTAGCGGGAGGGCTCCGAACTCCGCAAGAGACCCAGTACTTC
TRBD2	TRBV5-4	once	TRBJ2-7	CASSLGGGDEQYF	TGTGCCAGCAGCTTGGGGGGAGGGGACGAGCAGTACTTC
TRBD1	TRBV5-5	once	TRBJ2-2	CASSGTGGAAGELFF	TGTGCCAGCAGCGGGACAGGGGGTGCTGCCGGGGAGCTGTTTTTT
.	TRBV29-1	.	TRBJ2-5	CSVEGTQETQYF	TGCAGCGTTGAAGGGACTCAAGAAACCCAGTACTTC
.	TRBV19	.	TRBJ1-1	CASITTRGFYTEAFF	TGTGCCAGTATTACGACTCGGGGGTTCTACACTGAAGCTTTCTTT
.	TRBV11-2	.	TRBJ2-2	CASSLLRMNTGELFF	TGTGCCAGCAGCTTACTACGAATGAACACCGGGGAGCTGTTTTTT